Following are 31 T cell receptor beta chains from one sample sequenced in a study of cytomegalovirus exposure and HLA in healthy donors. Assay used: immunoSEQ multiplex PCR; TCRdb lists only in-frame clones, some missing. The data show 50,000 to 65,000 clones, roughly 89% seen once. Specimen: PBMCs. Receptor source: a woman under 30 in good health and CMV-seropositive.

V is TRBV5-1 and J is TRBJ2-1; D possibly corresponds to TRBD2 (7 bases). Trimming stripped 3 bases from V and 6 bases from J, with 13 bases between. Germline V lookup: CDR1 SGHRS, CDR2 YFSETQ. This CDR3 has 14 residues. The CDR3 reads CASSWEGGINEQFF. CDR3 coding DNA: TGCGCCAGCAGCTGGGAGGGGGGTATCAATGAGCAGTTCTTC.

In this sample, this clone turned up once. V and J are TRBV19 and TRBJ1-1, with 8 bases aligning to TRBD1. The V gene's germline CDR1 is LNHDA and CDR2 SQIVND (reference sequence). With V trimmed by 3 bases and J by 5 bases, 17 bases remained unmatched. The CDR3 extends over 18 amino acids. Here the CDR3 reads CASSIGRWDRSGRTEAFF. DNA of the CDR3: TGTGCCAGTAGTATCGGCCGGTGGGACAGGAGCGGGAGGACTGAAGCTTTCTTT.

The J gene is TRBJ2-5, the V gene TRBV5-1, with D possibly being TRBD1 (5 bases). The ends were cut back, 0 bases at V and 3 bases at J, with 15 bases in the middle. This CDR3 contains 16 residues. Germline lookup yields CDR1 SGHRS and CDR2 YFSETQ. The CDR3 nucleotides are TGCGCCAGCAGCTTGGCGGCCCCGGTAGGGGAAGAGACCCAGTACTTC. It yields the protein CASSLAAPVGEETQYF.

This rearrangement joins TRBV11-2 to TRBJ2-3; 8 nucleotides agree with TRBD2. V was pared by 2 bases and J by 8 bases, with 6 bases of the junction left unmatched. The length of the CDR3 is 14 residues. Germline loops: CDR1 SGHAT, CDR2 FQNNGV. DNA of the CDR3: TGTGCCAGCAGCTTAACCGGGGGGGCCGGTACGCAGTATTTT. It encodes CASSLTGGAGTQYF.

This chain links TRBV30 with TRBJ1-3, with TRBD1 matching over 10 bases. From germline, CDR1 is GTSNPN and CDR2 SVGIG (reference sequence). J lost 2 bases, V lost 0 bases, and 1 base had no gene match. This CDR3 is built from 15 residues. The CDR3 bases are TGTGCCTGGAGTGTGGGACAGGGGCCTGGAAACACCATATATTTT. It is translated as CAWSVGQGPGNTIYF. The variable domain in full, completed from reference TRBV30 and TRBJ1-3, reads SQTIHQWPATLVQPVGSPLSLECTVEGTSNPNLYWYRQAAGRGLQLLFYSVGIGQISSEVPQNLSASRPQDRQFILSSKKLLLSDSGFYLCAWSVGQGPGNTIYFGEGSWLTVV.

This chain joins TRBV28 and TRBJ1-1; 11 nucleotides agree with TRBD1. The CDR3 runs to 17 residues. Germline CDR1 MDHEN, CDR2 SYDVKM. V lost 6 bases and J lost 4; bases outside the gene matches: 13. CDR3: CASRLTAGTGGVTEAFF. The CDR3 nucleotides are TGTGCCAGCAGACTCACGGCCGGGACAGGGGGGGTCACTGAAGCTTTCTTT.

The J gene is TRBJ1-1, the V gene TRBV23-1; weak D call: TRBD1 (5 bases). TRBV23-1 falls under the ORF class, with uncertain function. The CDR3 has 14 amino acids. With 2 bases removed from V and 1 base from J, the gap between germline ends came to 8 bases. CDR3 amino acids: CASSQGGGNTEAFF. The DNA of the CDR3 is TGCGCCAGCAGTCAAGGGGGGGGGAACACTGAAGCTTTCTTT.

The V and J genes are TRBV5-6 and TRBJ1-2, with TRBD1 as a possible D gene (6 bases). V lost 2 bases and J 8 bases, leaving 10 bases between the germline ends. Germline-derived CDR1 and CDR2 are SGHDT and YYEEEE. The CDR3 runs to 12 residues. Here the CDR3 reads CASSFGTTGYTF. DNA of the CDR3: TGTGCCAGCAGCTTTGGGACAACCGGCTACACCTTC. Variable domain in full (rest from reference TRBV5-6 and TRBJ1-2): DAGVTQSPTHLIKTRGQQVTLRCSPKSGHDTVSWYQQALGQGPQFIFQYYEEEERQRGNFPDRFSGHQFPNYSSELNVNALLLGDSALYLCASSFGTTGYTFGSGTRLTVV.

The V and J genes are TRBV7-9 and TRBJ1-5; 9 bases align to TRBD1. Germline trimming cut 4 bases from V and 4 bases from J; bases unmatched to any gene: 5. The germline V gene has CDR1 SEHNR and CDR2 FQNEAQ (reference sequence). CDR3 length: 15 amino acids. The CDR3: CASSSLGQGNQPQHF. Written as DNA, the CDR3 is TGTGCCAGCAGCTCGTTGGGACAGGGTAATCAGCCCCAGCATTTT.

The rearrangement links TRBV5-4 to TRBJ2-7; D is possibly TRBD2 (6 bases). V lost 2 bases and J lost 10, with 22 bases in between. CDR1 and CDR2 (germline): SGHNT, YYREEE (reference sequence). CDR3 length: 15 residues. The CDR3 sequence: CASSFGGVLGTVQYF. The DNA of the CDR3 is TGTGCCAGCAGCTTCGGGGGAGTACTAGGAACGGTTCAGTACTTC.

This clone appeared once. This chain joins TRBV28 and TRBJ2-1; D gene unclear. CDR3 length: 12 residues. V was trimmed by 3 bases and J by 8 bases, leaving 8 bases between them. Germline V gives CDR1 MDHEN, CDR2 SYDVKM. Written as DNA, the CDR3 is TGTGCCAGCAGTTTTCGTCCGGATGAGCAGTTCTTC. Protein sequence: CASSFRPDEQFF.

The chain employs TRBV6-5 and TRBJ2-7; possibly TRBD1 for D (5 bases). The V gene lost 6 bases and the J gene lost 3 bases, with 12 bases spanning the gap. CDR1 and CDR2 from the germline V gene are MNHEY and SVGAGI. The CDR3 has 13 amino acids. The CDR3 sequence: CASSANTGYEQYF. The CDR3 coding sequence is TGTGCCAGCAGCGCTAATACAGGCTACGAGCAGTACTTC.

The genes are TRBV11-2 and TRBJ1-2; a possible D gene is TRBD1 (6 bases). This CDR3 region has 14 residues. V was clipped by 2 bases and J by 7 bases, with 14 bases between them. In germline, CDR1 is SGHAT, CDR2 FQNNGV. The CDR3 DNA follows: TGTGCCAGCAGCTTAACCCGAGGGGGGGCTGGCTACACCTTC. This encodes CASSLTRGGAGYTF.

The chain joins TRBV30 to TRBJ1-5; no definite D call. The germline V and J ends were trimmed by 1 base and 3 bases, with 7 bases remaining between them. Germline V CDR1 and CDR2: GTSNPN, SVGIG (reference sequence). The CDR3 extends over 13 amino acids. In DNA form, the CDR3 reads TGTGCCTGGAGTGAACAGTCCAATCAGCCCCAGCATTTT. This gives the protein CAWSEQSNQPQHF.

This chain uses TRBV10-3 with TRBJ2-1, with D possibly being TRBD2 (6 bases). V lost 7 bases and J lost 0, with 13 bases in between. CDR1 and CDR2 from the germline V gene are ENHRY and SYGVKD. CDR3 length: 15 amino acids. This CDR3 reads CAITLAVSSYNEQFF. CDR3 DNA sequence: TGTGCCATCACCTTAGCGGTTAGCTCCTACAATGAGCAGTTCTTC.

About this clone: At one end the junction does not follow the germline gene, possibly because of a read error. The chain is built from TRBV7-7 and TRBJ2-1; possible D gene TRBD1, 6 bases. Germline CDR1 SSHAT, CDR2 FNYEAQ (reference sequence). The CDR3 is 14 amino acids. CDR3 nucleotide sequence: TGTGCTAGCAGCCTAGGACAGAAAGACAATGAGCAGTTCTTC. Its translation: CASSLGQKDNEQFF.

The chain joins TRBV6-1 to TRBJ1-6, with TRBD1 matching over 8 bases. The junction had 4 bases not matched to a gene; V was cut back by 4 bases and J by 2 bases. Germline V lookup: CDR1 MNHNS, CDR2 SASEGT. CDR3 length: 16 amino acids. The chain's CDR3 is CASSAEDRAYNSPLHF. Here the CDR3 DNA reads TGTGCCAGCAGTGCCGAGGACAGGGCCTATAATTCACCCCTCCACTTT.

J is TRBJ2-3 and V is TRBV6-5; TRBD2 agrees at 8 bases. CDR3 size: 15 residues. After removal of 6 bases from V and 2 bases from J, the junction contained 7 bases not matched to a gene. Germline V gene lookup returns CDR1 MNHEY and CDR2 SVGAGI. The CDR3 DNA is TGTGCCAGCAGACGGGGGGGACCTCTCACAGATACGCAGTATTTT. It yields the protein CASRRGGPLTDTQYF.

CDR3 DNA sequence: TGTGCCAGCAGTTACTCCGTGGACAGGGCCACGTCTGGGGCCAACGTCCTGACTTTC. As protein: CASSYSVDRATSGANVLTF. This chain connects TRBV28 to TRBJ2-6; the match to TRBD1 covers 8 bases. CDR3 length: 19 residues. In germline, CDR1 is MDHEN, CDR2 SYDVKM. The V gene end was trimmed by 4 bases and the J gene end by 1 base; junction bases not matched to a gene: 12.

The V call is TRBV12-5, the J call TRBJ1-3; D is possibly TRBD1 (5 bases). V was cut by 7 bases and J by 16 bases, with 20 bases left in between. The CDR3 consists of 12 residues. Germline CDR1 and CDR2: LGHNT and FRNRAP. CDR3 DNA: TGTGCTAGTGCCACTGGGTCCGGGACTGTTTATTTT. Translation gives CASATGSGTVYF.

CDR3 sequence reads: CASSLSPGLGTAYNEQFF. The CDR3 nucleotides read TGTGCCAGCAGTTTGTCTCCTGGTTTGGGGACAGCCTACAATGAGCAGTTCTTC. The chain combines TRBV28 with TRBJ2-1; the match to TRBD1 covers 7 bases. V lost 3 bases to trimming and J lost 2 bases; unmatched junction nucleotides: 13. CDR3 size: 18 residues. Per the germline V gene, CDR1 is MDHEN and CDR2 is SYDVKM.

The J gene is TRBJ2-5, the V gene TRBV9, with TRBD2 matching 10 bases. Unmatched junction bases numbered 5, after V lost 1 base and J lost 5 bases. The CDR3 extends over 15 amino acids. CDR1 SGDLS and CDR2 YYNGEE come from the germline V gene. CDR3 amino acids: CASSVSGGARETQYF. CDR3 DNA: TGTGCCAGCAGCGTAAGCGGGGGGGCGAGGGAGACCCAGTACTTC.

The chain joins TRBV19 to TRBJ1-5; D might be TRBD1 (6 bases). V was cut by 4 bases and J by 4 bases, with 8 bases left in between. CDR1 and CDR2 from the germline V gene are LNHDA and SQIVND (reference sequence). The CDR3 runs 13 residues. The CDR3 nucleotides are TGTGCCAGTAGTACTACAGGGAATCAGCCCCAGCATTTT. It translates to CASSTTGNQPQHF.

This clone was seen more than once but under ten times. This chain connects TRBV30 to TRBJ2-7, with D possibly being TRBD1 (6 bases). CDR1 is GTSNPN, CDR2 SVGIG, per germline (reference sequence). The CDR3 loop spans 14 amino acids. Trimming stripped 3 bases from V and 0 bases from J, with 12 bases between. The CDR3 sequence: CAWSPDSLSYEQYF. CDR3 DNA: TGTGCCTGGAGCCCGGACAGCCTCTCCTACGAGCAGTACTTC.

The chain is built from TRBV7-8 and TRBJ1-1; D call uncertain. The germline V gene has CDR1 SGHVS and CDR2 FQNEAQ. The CDR3 runs 12 residues. Deletions cut 1 base from V and 8 bases from J, with 8 bases between. The CDR3 reads CASSLERSEAFF. The CDR3 DNA follows: TGTGCCAGCAGCTTAGAGCGATCGGAAGCTTTCTTT.

The chain couples TRBV5-1 to TRBJ2-5; 8 bases match TRBD2. Germline lookup yields CDR1 SGHRS and CDR2 YFSETQ. This CDR3 contains 15 residues. V gave up 4 bases and J gave up 4 bases; unmatched junction bases: 9. CDR3 nucleotides: TGCGCCAGCAGCCCCCAGCACGGGGGGGGAGAGACCCAGTACTTC. This gives the protein CASSPQHGGGETQYF.

The chain has TRBV28 and TRBJ2-3; possibly TRBD2 for D (7 bases). The germline V gene encodes CDR1 MDHEN and CDR2 SYDVKM. The CDR3 is made up of 14 amino acids. The V end lost 5 bases, the J end lost 2 bases, and 11 bases lay between the germline ends. The CDR3 sequence is CASSGGGFTDTQYF. CDR3 bases: TGTGCCAGCAGTGGCGGGGGCTTCACAGATACGCAGTATTTT.

This clone has only a few counts. The chain uses TRBV19 and TRBJ2-1, with 7 positions matching TRBD1. The CDR3 has 14 residues. Germline V CDR1 and CDR2: LNHDA, SQIVND (reference sequence). The junction had 4 bases not matched to a gene; V was cut back by 3 bases and J by 5 bases. The DNA of the CDR3 is TGTGCCAGTAGTATCGGACAGGCTAACAATGAGCAGTTCTTC. This sequence encodes CASSIGQANNEQFF.

The chain joins TRBV27 to TRBJ2-1, with D tentatively TRBD2 (5 bases). V dropped 8 bases and J dropped 1 base, with 9 bases sitting between them. The germline V gene has CDR1 MNHEY and CDR2 SMNVEV (reference sequence). The CDR3 covers 13 residues. CDR3 sequence (DNA): TGTGCCAGCGCTACGGGATCCTACAATGAGCAGTTCTTC. This translates into CASATGSYNEQFF.

The rearrangement links TRBV11-1 to TRBJ1-1; the D gene is possibly TRBD1 (6 bases). The V end lost 5 bases, the J end lost 1 base, and 11 bases lay between the germline ends. The V gene's germline CDR1 is SGHAT and CDR2 FQDESV (reference sequence). The CDR3 extends over 14 amino acids. As DNA, the CDR3 is TGTGCCAGCAGCGCGGGGGCGGGGAACACTGAAGCTTTCTTT. Its translation: CASSAGAGNTEAFF.

The sample holds one count of this clone. The V call is TRBV30, the J call TRBJ2-3, with D unresolved. Trimming removed 2 bases at V and 0 bases at J, with 3 bases between. Germline V gives CDR1 GTSNPN, CDR2 SVGIG (reference sequence). The CDR3 spans 12 residues. CDR3 sequence (DNA): TGTGCCTGGAGTCTGAGCACAGATACGCAGTATTTT. Amino acids: CAWSLSTDTQYF.